This is a list of T cell receptor beta chains from one sample in a study of T cells in Graves' hyperthyroidism and ophthalmopathy. MiXCR was run by TCRdb on the multiplex PCR reads, yielding one entry per CDR3 protein. This sample has about 99,000 distinct CDR3 sequences, with about 45% found just once. Sequencing was carried out using blood. The receptors come from a man aged 40-50 years with Graves' hyperthyroidism. CDR3s include the opening cysteine and the closing phenylalanine or tryptophan. A D gene is named only where the DNA matches it firmly. Not every row has a clone size; where given, it reads once, few, many or a size class.

clone_size cdr3_length j_call v_call d_call cdr3_aa cdr3_nt
- 11 TRBJ1-3 TRBV24-1 - CATSASGTIYF TGTGCCACCAGTGCGAGTGGGACCATATATTTT
many 13 TRBJ2-7 TRBV9 - CASSVEDNYEQYF TGTGCCAGCAGCGTAGAGGATAACTACGAGCAGTACTTC
many 14 TRBJ2-7 TRBV19 TRBD1 CASSSRQGSYEQYF TGTGCCAGTAGTTCACGACAGGGGTCTTACGAGCAGTACTTC
- 8 TRBJ2-2 TRBV10-3 - CATSKLFF TGTGCCACGTCCAAGCTGTTTTTT
few 16 TRBJ2-5 TRBV20-1 TRBD2 CSARGVSGWAQETQYF TGCAGTGCTAGGGGGGTTAGCGGGTGGGCCCAAGAGACCCAGTACTTC
- 12 TRBJ2-5 TRBV6-4 TRBD1 CASNGQGRTQYF TGTGCCAGCAACGGACAGGGGCGGACCCAGTACTTC
- 16 TRBJ2-5 TRBV2 TRBD2 CASRRVELAGGETQYF TGTGCCAGCAGGAGGGTGGAACTAGCGGGAGGGGAGACCCAGTACTTC
many 13 TRBJ2-1 TRBV24-1 - CATSDPPNNEQFF TGTGCCACCAGTGATCCCCCTAACAATGAGCAGTTCTTC
- 20 TRBJ2-7 TRBV6-2/TRBV6-3 TRBD1 CASSYSGEESVDRGSYEQYF TGTGCCAGCAGTTACTCGGGAGAGGAGAGCGTGGACAGGGGCTCGTACGAGCAGTACTTC
many 13 TRBJ2-7 TRBV19 - CASSMGVTYEQYF TGTGCCAGTAGTATGGGGGTTACCTACGAGCAGTACTTC
- 13 TRBJ1-1 TRBV7-9 - CASPLVGGTEAFF TGTGCCAGCCCCTTAGTGGGAGGCACTGAAGCTTTCTTT
- 12 TRBJ2-3 TRBV20-1 - CSAPGSTDTQYF TGCAGTGCTCCGGGGTCCACAGATACGCAGTATTTT
many 16 TRBJ2-3 TRBV12-3/TRBV12-4 TRBD2 CASSRTSGASTDTQYF TGTGCCAGCAGCCGTACTAGCGGGGCTAGCACAGATACGCAGTATTTT
few 12 TRBJ2-7 TRBV18 - CASSPKGDEQYF TGTGCCAGCTCACCAAAAGGTGACGAGCAGTACTTC
many 13 TRBJ1-1 TRBV7-9 - CASSSPANTEAFF TGTGCCAGCAGCTCCCCGGCGAACACTGAAGCTTTCTTT
many 14 TRBJ1-1 TRBV20-1 TRBD1 CSALDRESSTEAFF TGCAGTGCTCTCGACAGGGAAAGCAGTACTGAAGCTTTCTTT
- 24 TRBJ1-6 TRBV19 - CASSIDRRRGLNWQLCSYNSPLHF TGTGCCAGTAGTATAGATCGGAGAAGGGGCCTCAATTGGCAGCTGTGCTCCTATAATTCACCCCTCCACTTT
- 15 TRBJ2-7 TRBV7-8 TRBD2 CASSGTSSSYNEQYF TGCGCCAGCAGCGGGACCTCAAGCTCCTACAATGAGCAGTACTTC
- 15 TRBJ2-7 TRBV7-2 TRBD1 CASSNAGTGTYEQYF TGTGCCAGCAGTAACGCCGGGACAGGGACTTACGAGCAGTACTTC
many 14 TRBJ2-5 TRBV7-3 TRBD1 CASSQTGKSETQYF TGTGCCAGCAGCCAGACAGGGAAGTCAGAGACCCAGTACTTC
few 15 TRBJ2-3 TRBV14 TRBD2 CASSRSGGAGDTQYF TGTGCCAGCAGTAGAAGCGGGGGGGCCGGAGATACGCAGTATTTT
- 14 TRBJ1-1 TRBV7-8 - CASSSTPMGTEAFF TGTGCCAGCAGCTCGACCCCCATGGGCACTGAAGCTTTCTTT
many 15 TRBJ2-7 TRBV5-1 TRBD1 CASSLGQGAVDEQYF TGCGCCAGCAGCTTGGGACAGGGGGCGGTGGACGAGCAGTACTTC
once 14 TRBJ2-1 TRBV7-2 - CASSLDGGGGEQFF TGTGCCAGCAGCTTAGATGGCGGGGGCGGGGAGCAGTTCTTC
once 15 TRBJ2-7 TRBV20-1 TRBD1 CSAREITGGEYEQYF TGCAGTGCTAGAGAAATCACAGGGGGCGAGTACGAGCAGTACTTC
- 16 TRBJ2-1 TRBV24-1 TRBD2 CATSDFGGEPYNEQFF TGTGCCACCAGTGATTTCGGGGGGGAACCTTACAATGAGCAGTTCTTC
many 12 TRBJ1-2 TRBV20-1 - CSAPDRNYGYTF TGCAGTGCACCGGACCGGAACTATGGCTACACCTTC
many 13 TRBJ1-2 TRBV19 - CASSMLANYGYTF TGTGCCAGTAGTATGCTGGCTAACTATGGCTACACCTTC
many 13 TRBJ2-7 TRBV15 - CATSSAASYEQYF TGTGCCACCAGCAGTGCGGCATCCTACGAGCAGTACTTC
- 16 TRBJ1-1 TRBV7-6 - CANSLLGDTVNTEAFF TGTGCCAACAGCTTATTAGGAGACACTGTGAACACTGAAGCCTTCTTT
once 14 TRBJ1-1 TRBV6-4 - CASSQTTQNTEAFF TGTGCCAGCTCACAAACAACTCAGAACACTGAAGCTTTCTTT
- 15 TRBJ2-2 TRBV20-1 TRBD1 CSARGTGLGTGELFF TGCAGTGCTAGGGGGACAGGGTTGGGAACCGGGGAGCTGTTTTTT
- 12 TRBJ2-1 TRBV30 - CASHSRHNEQFF TGTGCCTCACACTCCAGGCACAATGAGCAGTTCTTC
many 12 TRBJ1-5 TRBV20-1 - CSALENNQPQHF TGCAGTGCCCTTGAGAATAATCAGCCCCAGCATTTT
many 14 TRBJ1-1 TRBV6-4 - CASSDPPSSPEAFF TGTGCCAGCAGTGACCCCCCATCGTCTCCGGAAGCTTTCTTT
many 14 TRBJ2-5 TRBV19 TRBD2 CASSPTSGKETQYF TGTGCCAGTAGTCCCACTAGCGGGAAAGAGACCCAGTACTTC
many 16 TRBJ1-2 TRBV2 TRBD1 CASRQGGTTGNYGYTF TGTGCCAGCCGACAGGGGGGGACTACGGGTAACTATGGCTACACCTTC
many 14 TRBJ2-2 TRBV9 - CASSQVSGSGELFF TGTGCCAGCAGCCAGGTCTCGGGGTCCGGGGAGCTGTTTTTT
- 17 TRBJ2-4 TRBV15 - CATSRDRSSGAKNIQYF TGTGCCACCAGCAGAGATCGGAGCTCTGGGGCCAAAAACATTCAGTACTTC
many 15 TRBJ2-3 TRBV5-8 TRBD2 CASSRSGRITDTQYF TGTGCCAGCAGCAGGAGCGGGAGGATCACAGATACGCAGTATTTT
many 15 TRBJ1-6 TRBV28 - CASSLDHEGGSPLHF TGTGCCAGCAGTCTTGACCATGAAGGGGGTTCACCCCTCCACTTT
many 15 TRBJ2-3 TRBV5-4 - CASSFRGALTDTQYF TGTGCCAGCAGCTTTCGAGGGGCTCTGACAGATACGCAGTATTTT
- 13 TRBJ2-3 TRBV2 - CASSEAGTDTQYF TGTGCCAGCAGTGAAGCCGGGACAGATACGCAGTATTTT
many 11 TRBJ2-1 TRBV20-1 - CSVSQPDEQFF TGCAGTGTTAGCCAGCCCGATGAGCAGTTCTTC
few 15 TRBJ1-2 TRBV28 - CASSSLAGGVYGYTF TGTGCCAGCAGTTCCCTCGCTGGGGGGGTCTATGGCTACACCTTC
many 14 TRBJ2-7 TRBV11-2 TRBD2 CASSLRGDYYEQYF TGTGCCAGCAGCTTGCGGGGGGACTATTACGAGCAGTACTTC
- 14 TRBJ2-7 TRBV7-3 - CASSQGGSSYEQYF TGTGCCAGCAGCCAGGGGGGCAGTTCCTACGAGCAGTACTTC
many 14 TRBJ2-7 TRBV5-5 - CASRRGTDPYEQYF TGTGCCAGCAGGCGCGGGACAGACCCCTACGAGCAGTACTTC
many 14 TRBJ2-7 TRBV11-2 - CASSLAVLSDEQYF TGTGCCAGCAGCTTAGCTGTACTCTCCGACGAGCAGTACTTC
once 11 TRBJ2-2 TRBV9 - CASSGQGELFF TGTGCCAGCAGCGGGCAGGGGGAGCTGTTTTTT
many 15 TRBJ1-5 TRBV12-3/TRBV12-4 - CASSPGGNDNQPQHF TGTGCCAGCAGTCCCGGGGGAAACGACAATCAGCCCCAGCATTTT
- 13 TRBJ1-6 TRBV20-1 - CSAFGLAGSPLHF TGCAGTGCTTTTGGACTAGCGGGATCACCCCTCCACTTT
many 12 TRBJ2-3 TRBV9 - CASSVSPDTQYF TGTGCCAGCAGCGTAAGTCCAGATACGCAGTATTTT
once 14 TRBJ1-2 TRBV7-2 - CASSTQGNSYGYTF TGTGCCAGCAGCACACAGGGCAATTCGTACGGCTACACCTTC
few 13 TRBJ1-4 TRBV28 - CASSLRGDEKLFF TGTGCCAGCAGTTTGAGGGGGGACGAAAAACTGTTTTTT
- 12 TRBJ2-7 TRBV5-1 TRBD2 CASSKSGGEQYF TGCGCCAGCAGCAAGAGCGGGGGCGAGCAGTACTTC
many 15 TRBJ1-1 TRBV7-3 - CASSLTRDPGTEAFF TGTGCCAGCAGCTTAACAAGAGACCCGGGCACTGAAGCTTTCTTT
- 14 TRBJ2-5 TRBV7-9 TRBD2 CASSLGTRKETQYF TGTGCCAGCAGCTTAGGGACTAGGAAAGAGACCCAGTACTTC
- 16 TRBJ2-7 TRBV20-1 TRBD2 CSARGSGGAGSYEQYF TGCAGTGCTAGAGGTAGCGGGGGGGCCGGATCCTACGAGCAGTACTTC
many 14 TRBJ1-6 TRBV6-5 - CASRKQVQNSPLHF TGTGCCAGCAGAAAACAGGTGCAGAATTCACCCCTCCACTTT